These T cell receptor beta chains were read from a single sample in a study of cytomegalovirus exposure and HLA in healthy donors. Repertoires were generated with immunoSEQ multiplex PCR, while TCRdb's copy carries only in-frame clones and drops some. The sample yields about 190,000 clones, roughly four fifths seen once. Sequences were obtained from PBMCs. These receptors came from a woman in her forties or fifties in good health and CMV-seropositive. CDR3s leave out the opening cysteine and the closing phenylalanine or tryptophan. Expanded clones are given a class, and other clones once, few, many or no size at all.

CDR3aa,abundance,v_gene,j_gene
ASSEVTRVY,once,TRBV6-1,TRBJ2-7
ASSLVVDYEQY,NA,TRBV5-1,TRBJ2-7
SVEASGEKETQY,NA,TRBV29-1,TRBJ2-5
ASRAYDGSSYNSPLH,NA,TRBV28,TRBJ1-6
ASSPVLANSPLH,once,TRBV14,TRBJ1-6
ASSARGSSYNEQF,NA,TRBV7-6,TRBJ2-1
ASSVDGGSTGELF,NA,TRBV6-4,TRBJ2-2
ASSVGAGAASGYT,NA,TRBV9,TRBJ1-2
ASSYSGGLSTDTQY,NA,TRBV27,TRBJ2-3
ASSEGISGGQITYEQY,NA,TRBV6-1,TRBJ2-7
ASSYYRVGNYGYT,NA,TRBV6-5,TRBJ1-2
ASSPGNTEAF,NA,TRBV5-5,TRBJ1-1
ASSRTGLMWDTQY,NA,TRBV2,TRBJ2-3
ASSYSDNQETQY,NA,TRBV6-5,TRBJ2-5
ASSLAPGQSSYNEQF,NA,TRBV7-6,TRBJ2-1
ASSGGGRIGQF,NA,TRBV6-1,TRBJ2-1
ASSFGQGAFEAF,once,TRBV7-3,TRBJ1-1
ASSLAGRTKYEKLF,NA,TRBV5-1,TRBJ1-4
ASSSGTRYGYT,NA,TRBV28,TRBJ1-2
ASSPTGTGRTGELF,NA,TRBV27,TRBJ2-2
ASSSSRVLTEAF,NA,TRBV27,TRBJ1-1
ASSYGGAGVKAF,NA,TRBV6-5,TRBJ1-1
ASSLGTSNAGELF,NA,TRBV7-6,TRBJ2-2
ASSPRRGADTQY,NA,TRBV11-2,TRBJ2-3
ASSTGGADTQY,NA,TRBV19,TRBJ2-3
ASSGPGLAGRETQY,NA,TRBV19,TRBJ2-5
ASSNRQGRRYGYT,NA,TRBV6-5,TRBJ1-2
ASSSAGLDTQY,NA,TRBV6-5,TRBJ2-3
ASILGWDSWLSPLH,NA,TRBV6-6,TRBJ1-6
ASSLQRTGLYGYT,NA,TRBV7-2,TRBJ1-2
SVEVAAGAGGYT,NA,TRBV29-1,TRBJ1-2
ASSATAYTDTQY,NA,TRBV2,TRBJ2-3
ASSSPRDNYGYT,NA,TRBV6-5,TRBJ1-2
ASSTQAGGPDTQY,NA,TRBV7-3,TRBJ2-3
ASSLATGGPSNQPQH,once,TRBV28,TRBJ1-5
ASSLVSGVTYNEQF,NA,TRBV5-1,TRBJ2-1
ASSPRQGEAF,NA,TRBV18,TRBJ1-1
ASSAYRATDTQY,NA,TRBV5-1,TRBJ2-3
ASSLGQGRATEAF,few,TRBV7-9,TRBJ1-1
ASSLGRDDEQF,NA,TRBV7-9,TRBJ2-1
ASTSSGGQNNEQF,few,TRBV7-2,TRBJ2-1
ASRPDVGGQYSEAF,NA,TRBV6-6,TRBJ1-1
ASSSRQTDNSPLH,NA,TRBV11-1,TRBJ1-6
ASSVTGTNTEAF,NA,TRBV5-1,TRBJ1-1
ASSQRGQGRTFVSPGANVLT,NA,TRBV23-1,TRBJ2-6
ASSYIKGVGYT,NA,TRBV6-6,TRBJ1-2
ASSQQSTSEQY,few,TRBV4-3,TRBJ2-7
ASSPPGLVGTQY,NA,TRBV28,TRBJ2-5
ATSRAVGPNTPYGYT,NA,TRBV15,TRBJ1-2
ASRSGTSGGETQY,NA,TRBV7-2,TRBJ2-5
ASSPRGGRAGELF,NA,TRBV7-2,TRBJ2-2
ASRDTGHRGNTIY,NA,TRBV10-2,TRBJ1-3
ASSPSDREETQY,NA,TRBV5-4,TRBJ2-5